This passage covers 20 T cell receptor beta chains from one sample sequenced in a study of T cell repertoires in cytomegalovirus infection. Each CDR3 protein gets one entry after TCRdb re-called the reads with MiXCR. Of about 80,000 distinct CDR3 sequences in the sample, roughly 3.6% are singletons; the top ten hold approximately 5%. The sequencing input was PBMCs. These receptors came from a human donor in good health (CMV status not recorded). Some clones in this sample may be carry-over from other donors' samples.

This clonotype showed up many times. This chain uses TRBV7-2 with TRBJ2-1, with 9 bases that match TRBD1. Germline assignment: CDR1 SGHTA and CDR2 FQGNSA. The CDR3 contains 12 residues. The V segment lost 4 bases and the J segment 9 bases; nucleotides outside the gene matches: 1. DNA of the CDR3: TGTGCCAGCAGCTCGGACAGGGGTGAGCAGTTCTTC. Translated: CASSSDRGEQFF.

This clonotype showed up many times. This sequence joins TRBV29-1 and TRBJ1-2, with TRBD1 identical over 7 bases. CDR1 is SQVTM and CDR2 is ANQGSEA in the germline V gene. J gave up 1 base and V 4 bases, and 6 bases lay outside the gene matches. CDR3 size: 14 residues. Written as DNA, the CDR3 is TGCAGCGTTGTGGGGGACAGCTTTAACTATGGCTACACCTTC. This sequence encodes CSVVGDSFNYGYTF.

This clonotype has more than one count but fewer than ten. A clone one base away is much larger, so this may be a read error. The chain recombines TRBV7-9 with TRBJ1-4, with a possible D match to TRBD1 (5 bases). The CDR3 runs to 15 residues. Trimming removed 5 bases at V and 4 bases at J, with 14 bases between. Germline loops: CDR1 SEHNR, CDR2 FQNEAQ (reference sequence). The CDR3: CASSASGPDNEKLFF. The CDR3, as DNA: TGTGCCAGCAGCGCGTCGGGACCTGATAATGAAAAACTGTTTTTT.

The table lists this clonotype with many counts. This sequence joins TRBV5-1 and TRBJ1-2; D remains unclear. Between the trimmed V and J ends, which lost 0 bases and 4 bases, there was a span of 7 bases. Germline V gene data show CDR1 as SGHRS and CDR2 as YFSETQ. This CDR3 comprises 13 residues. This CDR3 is CASSLGQIYGYTF. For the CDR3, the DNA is TGCGCCAGCAGCTTGGGGCAGATCTATGGCTACACCTTC.

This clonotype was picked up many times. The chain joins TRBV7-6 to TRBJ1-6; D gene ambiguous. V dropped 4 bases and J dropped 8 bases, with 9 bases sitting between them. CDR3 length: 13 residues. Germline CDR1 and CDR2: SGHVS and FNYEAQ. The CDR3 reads CASSSTPDSPLHF. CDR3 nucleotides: TGTGCCAGCAGCTCTACACCCGATTCACCCCTCCACTTT.

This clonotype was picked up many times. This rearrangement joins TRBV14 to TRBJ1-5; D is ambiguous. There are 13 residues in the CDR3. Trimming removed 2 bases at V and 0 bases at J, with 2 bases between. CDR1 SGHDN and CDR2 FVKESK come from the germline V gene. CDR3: CASSQFSNQPQHF. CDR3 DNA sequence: TGTGCCAGCAGCCAATTTAGCAATCAGCCCCAGCATTTT.

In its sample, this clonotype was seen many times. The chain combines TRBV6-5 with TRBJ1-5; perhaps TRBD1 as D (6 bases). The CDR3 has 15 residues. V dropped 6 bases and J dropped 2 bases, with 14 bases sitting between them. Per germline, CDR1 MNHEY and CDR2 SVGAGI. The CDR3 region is CASRPQGGRNQPQHF. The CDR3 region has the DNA TGTGCCAGCAGGCCACAGGGAGGGCGCAATCAGCCCCAGCATTTT.

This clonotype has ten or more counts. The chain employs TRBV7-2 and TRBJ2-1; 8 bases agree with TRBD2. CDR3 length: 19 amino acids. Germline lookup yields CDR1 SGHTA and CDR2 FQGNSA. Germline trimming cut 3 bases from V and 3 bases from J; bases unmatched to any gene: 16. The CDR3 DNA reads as TGTGCCAGCAGCTTTTCAGAGGGGATAATAGCGGGAAACTACAATGAGCAGTTCTTC. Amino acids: CASSFSEGIIAGNYNEQFF. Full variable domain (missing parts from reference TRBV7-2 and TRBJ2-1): GAGVSQSPSNKVTEKGKDVELRCDPISGHTALYWYRQSLGQGLEFLIYFQGNSAPDKSGLPSDRFSAERTGGSVSTLTIQRTQQEDSAVYLCASSFSEGIIAGNYNEQFFGPGTRLTVL.

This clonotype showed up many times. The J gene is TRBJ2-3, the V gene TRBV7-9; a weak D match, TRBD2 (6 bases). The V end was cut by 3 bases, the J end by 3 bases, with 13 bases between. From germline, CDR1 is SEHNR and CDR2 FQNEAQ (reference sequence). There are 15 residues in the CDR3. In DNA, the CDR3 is TGTGCCAGCAGCTTCTTTGCGGGGATTACAGATACGCAGTATTTT. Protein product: CASSFFAGITDTQYF.

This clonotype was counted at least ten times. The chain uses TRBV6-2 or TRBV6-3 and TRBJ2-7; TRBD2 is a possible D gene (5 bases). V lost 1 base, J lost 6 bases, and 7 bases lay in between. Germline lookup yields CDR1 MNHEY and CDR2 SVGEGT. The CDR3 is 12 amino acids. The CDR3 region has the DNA TGTGCCAGCAGTTACTACCGGGGCGAGCAGTACTTC. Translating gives CASSYYRGEQYF.

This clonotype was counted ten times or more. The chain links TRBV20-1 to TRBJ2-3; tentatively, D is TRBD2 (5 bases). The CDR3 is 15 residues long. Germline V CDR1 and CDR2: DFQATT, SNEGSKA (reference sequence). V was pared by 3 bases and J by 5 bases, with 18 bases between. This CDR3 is CSASPALLAIDTQYF. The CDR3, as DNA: TGCAGTGCTAGCCCCGCCCTCCTAGCAATAGATACGCAGTATTTT.

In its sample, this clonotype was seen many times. The CDR3 nucleotides are TGTGCCAGCAGCTCACAGGGACAGACTAATGAAAAACTGTTTTTT. It yields the protein CASSSQGQTNEKLFF. The chain couples TRBV7-2 to TRBJ1-4; 7 positions match TRBD1. Germline CDR1 SGHTA, CDR2 FQGNSA. The CDR3 sequence is 15 residues long. V gave up 4 bases and J gave up 2 bases; unmatched junction bases: 4.

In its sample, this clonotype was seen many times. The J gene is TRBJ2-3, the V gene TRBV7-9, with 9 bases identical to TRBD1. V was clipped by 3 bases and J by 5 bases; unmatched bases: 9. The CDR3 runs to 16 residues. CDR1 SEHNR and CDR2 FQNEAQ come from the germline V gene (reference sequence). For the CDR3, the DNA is TGTGCCAGCAGCTTTTGGGACAGGGTTCTGCAAGATACGCAGTATTTT. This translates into CASSFWDRVLQDTQYF.

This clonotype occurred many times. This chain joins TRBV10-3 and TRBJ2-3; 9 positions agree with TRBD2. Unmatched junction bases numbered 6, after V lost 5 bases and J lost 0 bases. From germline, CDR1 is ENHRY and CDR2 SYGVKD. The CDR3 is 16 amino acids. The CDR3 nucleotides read TGTGCCATCAGTCCTCTAGCGGGGAGTAGCACAGATACGCAGTATTTT. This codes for CAISPLAGSSTDTQYF.

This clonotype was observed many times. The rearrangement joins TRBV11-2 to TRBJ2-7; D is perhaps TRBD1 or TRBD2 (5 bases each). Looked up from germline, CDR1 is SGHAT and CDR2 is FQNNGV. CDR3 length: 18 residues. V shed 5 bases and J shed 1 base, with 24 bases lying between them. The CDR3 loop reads CASSRLTSSGARSYEQYF. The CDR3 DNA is TGTGCCAGCAGCCGCCTCACCTCCTCCGGGGCGAGGTCCTACGAGCAGTACTTC. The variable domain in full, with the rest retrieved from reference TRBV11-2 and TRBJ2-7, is EAGVAQSPRYKIIEKRQSVAFWCNPISGHATLYWYQQILGQGPKLLIQFQNNGVVDDSQLPKDRFSAERLKGVDSTLKIQPAKLEDSAVYLCASSRLTSSGARSYEQYFGPGTRLTVT.

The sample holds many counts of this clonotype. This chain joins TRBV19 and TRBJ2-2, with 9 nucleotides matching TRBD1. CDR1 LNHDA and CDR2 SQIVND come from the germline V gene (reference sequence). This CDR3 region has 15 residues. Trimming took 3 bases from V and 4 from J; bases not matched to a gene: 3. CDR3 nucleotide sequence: TGTGCCAGTAGTATGGACAGGGGCGGCACCGGGGAGCTGTTTTTT. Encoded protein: CASSMDRGGTGELFF.

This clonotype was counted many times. The CDR3 loop reads CASTNQGGSSTGELFF. The DNA for the CDR3 is TGTGCCAGCACCAATCAAGGGGGCTCGTCAACCGGGGAGCTGTTTTTT. The chain uses TRBV12-3 or TRBV12-4 and TRBJ2-2; 7 bases map to TRBD1. V was clipped by 7 bases and J by 5 bases; unmatched bases: 13. The CDR3 has 16 amino acids.

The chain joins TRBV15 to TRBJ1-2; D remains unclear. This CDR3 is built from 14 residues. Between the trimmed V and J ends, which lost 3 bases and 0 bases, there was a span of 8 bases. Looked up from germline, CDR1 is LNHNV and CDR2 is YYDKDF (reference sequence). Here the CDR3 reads CATSSPKANYGYTF. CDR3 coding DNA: TGTGCCACCAGCAGTCCAAAGGCTAACTATGGCTACACCTTC.

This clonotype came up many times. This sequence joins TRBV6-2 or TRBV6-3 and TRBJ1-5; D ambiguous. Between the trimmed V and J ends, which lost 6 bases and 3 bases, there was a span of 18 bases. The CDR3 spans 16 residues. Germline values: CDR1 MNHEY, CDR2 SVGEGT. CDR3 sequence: CASSHRSGGVNQPQHF. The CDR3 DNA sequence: TGTGCCAGCAGCCACCGGTCAGGAGGCGTCAATCAGCCCCAGCATTTT.

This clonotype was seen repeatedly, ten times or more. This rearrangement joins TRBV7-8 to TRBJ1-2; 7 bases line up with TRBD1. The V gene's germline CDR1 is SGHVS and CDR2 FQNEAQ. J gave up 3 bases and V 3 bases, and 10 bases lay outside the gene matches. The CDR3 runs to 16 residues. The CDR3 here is CASSLWLVDRDYGYTF. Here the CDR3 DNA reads TGTGCCAGCAGCTTGTGGTTGGTTGACAGGGACTATGGCTACACCTTC.